Below, one T cell receptor beta chain is given with its context. Antigen specificity is unknown. V was clipped by 4 bases and J by 4 bases; unmatched bases: 4. Per the germline V gene, CDR1 is SGHKS and CDR2 is YYEKEE (reference sequence). This CDR3 region has 13 residues. Assay used: immunoSEQ multiplex PCR; TCRdb lists only in-frame clones, some missing. The sample holds 35,000 to 45,000 clones, approximately 81% seen once. The record originates from a study of T cells in localized non-small cell lung cancer. Study-wide results and limits: Heterogeneity is still possible, as just one tumor region was sequenced. Uninvolved adjacent lung showed peak T cell clonality, exceeding tumor.

The source material was peripheral blood mononuclear cells, sampled before any cancer treatment. The rearrangement links TRBV5-5 to TRBJ2-7; TRBD1 matches at 8 bases. The sequence came from a male donor aged 60 or over with stage II lung adenocarcinoma. CDR3 in DNA: TGTGCCAGCAGCCCGGACAGGGCTTACGAGCAGTACTTC. Its translation is CASSPDRAYEQYF.